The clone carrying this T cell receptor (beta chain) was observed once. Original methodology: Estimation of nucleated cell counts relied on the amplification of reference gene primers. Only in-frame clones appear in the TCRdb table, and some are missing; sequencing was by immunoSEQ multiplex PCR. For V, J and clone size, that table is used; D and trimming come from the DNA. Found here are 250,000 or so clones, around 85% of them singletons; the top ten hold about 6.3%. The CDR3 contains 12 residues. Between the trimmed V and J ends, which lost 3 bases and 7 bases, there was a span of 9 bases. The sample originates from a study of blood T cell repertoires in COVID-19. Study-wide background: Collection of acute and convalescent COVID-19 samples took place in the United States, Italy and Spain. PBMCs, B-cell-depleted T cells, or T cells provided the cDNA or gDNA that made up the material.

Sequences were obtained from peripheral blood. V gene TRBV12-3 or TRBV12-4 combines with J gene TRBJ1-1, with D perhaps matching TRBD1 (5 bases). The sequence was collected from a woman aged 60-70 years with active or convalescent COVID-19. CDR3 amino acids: CASSLWGNEAFF. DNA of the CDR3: TGTGCCAGCAGTTTGTGGGGCAATGAAGCTTTCTTT.